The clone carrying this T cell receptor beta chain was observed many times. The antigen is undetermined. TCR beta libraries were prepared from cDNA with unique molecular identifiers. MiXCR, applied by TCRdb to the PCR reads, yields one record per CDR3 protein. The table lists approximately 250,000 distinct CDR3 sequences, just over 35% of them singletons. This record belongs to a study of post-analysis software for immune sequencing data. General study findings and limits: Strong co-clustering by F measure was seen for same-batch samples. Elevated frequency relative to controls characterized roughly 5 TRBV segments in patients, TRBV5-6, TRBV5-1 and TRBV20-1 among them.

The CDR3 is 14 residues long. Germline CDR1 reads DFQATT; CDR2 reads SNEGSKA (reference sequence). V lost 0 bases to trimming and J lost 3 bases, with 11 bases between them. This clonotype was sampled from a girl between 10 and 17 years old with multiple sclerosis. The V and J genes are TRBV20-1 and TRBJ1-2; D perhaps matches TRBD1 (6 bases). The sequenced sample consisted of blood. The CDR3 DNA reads TGCAGTGCTAGAGAAGGGGGTTATGACTATGGCTACACCTTC. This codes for CSAREGGYDYGYTF.